The next 30 T cell receptor beta chains were all read from a single sample in a study of blood T cell repertoires in COVID-19. Profiling relied on immunoSEQ multiplex PCR, and the TCRdb table lists in-frame clones only, not all of them. Found here are about 80,000 clones, roughly 91% of them singletons; the top ten hold under 2%. The source material was peripheral blood. All receptors come from a woman in her forties or fifties in a cohort sampled during active COVID-19.

The V and J genes are TRBV29-1 and TRBJ1-1; D call uncertain. The V gene lost 7 bases and the J gene lost 5 bases, with 14 bases spanning the gap. Per the germline V gene, CDR1 is SQVTM and CDR2 is ANQGSEA. This CDR3 is built from 12 residues. CDR3 protein: CSATRDRTEAFF. The CDR3 DNA is TGCAGCGCGACCCGAGATCGTACTGAAGCTTTCTTT.

The V and J genes are TRBV2 and TRBJ1-1, with D maybe TRBD1 (5 bases). The V end was cut by 6 bases, the J end by 5 bases, with 16 bases between. The length of the CDR3 is 14 residues. Per the germline V gene, CDR1 is SNHLY and CDR2 is FYNNEI. CDR3 sequence (DNA): TGTGCCAGCAGGAAGGCGCAGGGTGAAACTGAAGCTTTCTTT. Amino acid sequence: CASRKAQGETEAFF.

The chain employs TRBV5-5 and TRBJ2-1; possibly TRBD2 for D (6 bases). Trimming took 0 bases from V and 10 from J, leaving 11 bases between them. This CDR3 contains 13 residues. Germline CDR1 is SGHKS and CDR2 is YYEKEE (reference sequence). DNA of the CDR3: TGTGCCAGCAGCTTGGCCGGGAGTAAGGAGCAGTTCTTC. Translating it yields CASSLAGSKEQFF.

V is TRBV2 and J is TRBJ1-2; maybe TRBD1 (5 bases). Trimming removed 6 bases at V and 6 bases at J, with 14 bases between. The CDR3 covers 13 residues. Germline loops: CDR1 SNHLY, CDR2 FYNNEI. The CDR3 spells CASRGLQGNGYTF. The CDR3 coding sequence is TGTGCCAGCAGGGGGCTCCAGGGAAATGGCTACACCTTC.

This chain links TRBV29-1 with TRBJ2-2, with TRBD2 as a possible D gene (6 bases). The V end was cut by 4 bases, the J end by 5 bases, with 23 bases between. There are 17 residues in the CDR3. Germline V gene data show CDR1 as SQVTM and CDR2 as ANQGSEA. The CDR3 sequence: CSVAVDGQGLSTGELFF. CDR3 DNA: TGCAGCGTTGCGGTTGATGGGCAGGGACTTTCGACCGGGGAGCTGTTTTTT.

The J gene is TRBJ2-1, the V gene TRBV10-3, with 9 bases matching TRBD2. The CDR3 sequence is 15 residues long. CDR1 and CDR2 from the germline V gene are ENHRY and SYGVKD. The trim removed 6 bases at V and 8 bases at J, leaving 11 bases unmatched. The DNA for the CDR3 is TGTGCCATCAGAGGTCGGCGCGGGAGGGACGATGAGCAGTTCTTC. It codes for CAIRGRRGRDDEQFF.

J is TRBJ1-2 and V is TRBV7-3; possibly TRBD1 for D (5 bases). Trimming removed 4 bases from V and 0 bases from J, with 18 bases in between. CDR3 length equals 17 residues. The V gene's germline CDR1 is SGHTA and CDR2 FQGTGA. The CDR3 nucleotides read TGTGCCAGCAGCTCGTCCCCAGGTGCGGGGGCTAACTATGGCTACACCTTC. It specifies CASSSSPGAGANYGYTF.

This clone was found once. CDR3 bases: TGTGCCAGCAGCTTAGACCAGGTGATGACTAATGAAAAACTGTTTTTT. It is translated as CASSLDQVMTNEKLFF. The chain carries TRBV7-9 and TRBJ1-4; D is ambiguous. Looked up from germline, CDR1 is SEHNR and CDR2 is FQNEAQ (reference sequence). The V gene lost 1 base and the J gene lost 2 bases, with 11 bases spanning the gap. The CDR3 contains 16 residues.

This chain connects TRBV27 to TRBJ2-7, with D uncertain. V was shortened by 6 bases and J by 0 bases, with 12 bases between the two germline ends. The CDR3 is made up of 14 amino acids. Germline V gene sequence: CDR1 MNHEY, CDR2 SMNVEV (reference sequence). The CDR3 region has the DNA TGTGCCAGCAGCGACGTCTACAGCTCCTACGAGCAGTACTTC. Amino acid sequence: CASSDVYSSYEQYF.

The chain combines TRBV24-1 with TRBJ2-5, with 7 bases matching TRBD2. The CDR3 covers 15 residues. The trim removed 1 base at V and 0 bases at J, leaving 1 base unmatched. Germline V gene data show CDR1 as KGHDR and CDR2 as SFDVKD. The CDR3 DNA sequence: TGTGCCACCAGTGATTTCGGGGGGTACCAAGAGACCCAGTACTTC. Encoded protein: CATSDFGGYQETQYF.

The V call is TRBV6-5, the J call TRBJ2-3; D may be TRBD2 (5 bases). Trimming left V 6 bases short and J 0 bases short, with 7 bases between. Germline lookup yields CDR1 MNHEY and CDR2 SVGAGI. This CDR3 is 13 amino acids long. CDR3 in DNA: TGTGCCAGCAGGAGGGTTAGCACAGATACGCAGTATTTT. Its translation is CASRRVSTDTQYF.

The CDR3 region is CALDRVSNEKLFF. Written as DNA, the CDR3 is TGTGCCTTAGACAGGGTCTCTAATGAAAAACTGTTTTTT. The chain joins TRBV30 to TRBJ1-4; 7 positions agree with TRBD1. This CDR3 has 13 amino acids. Trimming took 7 bases from V and 3 from J; bases not matched to a gene: 5. From germline, CDR1 is GTSNPN and CDR2 SVGIG (reference sequence).

This chain joins TRBV6-5 and TRBJ2-7, with 8 positions matching TRBD1. Per germline, CDR1 MNHEY and CDR2 SVGAGI. With V trimmed by 5 bases and J by 4 bases, 7 bases remained unmatched. The CDR3 consists of 14 residues. The CDR3 DNA reads as TGTGCCAGCAGTCGGACAGGGAGCTCATACGAGCAGTACTTC. Residues: CASSRTGSSYEQYF.

The chain carries TRBV30 and TRBJ1-2, with 9 bases aligning to TRBD1. V was pared by 8 bases and J by 6 bases, with 4 bases of the junction left unmatched. Germline CDR1 GTSNPN, CDR2 SVGIG (reference sequence). The length of the CDR3 is 11 residues. CDR3 sequence reads: CAGQGWDGYTF. In DNA, the CDR3 is TGTGCCGGACAGGGGTGGGATGGCTACACCTTC.

The chain has TRBV3-1 (or the pseudogene TRBV3-2) and TRBJ1-6, with a possible D match to TRBD1 (6 bases). This CDR3 region has 17 residues. Germline CDR1 is LGHDT and CDR2 is YNNKEL (reference sequence). The V gene lost 7 bases and the J gene lost 0 bases, with 16 bases spanning the gap. The CDR3, as DNA: TGTGCCAGCAACGGGGGGGGCGCGAGCTCCTATAATTCACCCCTCCACTTT. This sequence encodes CASNGGGASSYNSPLHF.

On this clone: The germline gene is not matched at one end of the junction; a read error may be the cause. V gene TRBV7-7 combines with J gene TRBJ2-7; a weak D match, TRBD2 (6 bases). Germline V lookup: CDR1 SSHAT, CDR2 FNYEAQ (reference sequence). The CDR3 has 21 amino acids. Here the CDR3 reads CASSTRDTRPATTPFLYEQYF. CDR3 in DNA: TGTGCTAGCAGCACGCGGGATACCCGACCGGCGACTACTCCCTTTCTCTACGAGCAGTACTTC.

In its sample, this clone was seen once. This chain joins TRBV5-4 and TRBJ2-7; weak D call: TRBD1 (5 bases). Germline V CDR1 and CDR2: SGHNT, YYREEE (reference sequence). The CDR3 runs to 14 residues. V was trimmed by 4 bases and J by 2 bases, leaving 13 bases between them. CDR3 nucleotide sequence: TGTGCCAGCAGCCTCGGACAAGATCCCTACGAGCAGTACTTC. It specifies CASSLGQDPYEQYF. The full variable domain, with the rest looked up from reference TRBV5-4 and TRBJ2-7, is ETGVTQSPTHLIKTRGQQVTLRCSSQSGHNTVSWYQQALGQGPQFIFQYYREEENGRGNFPPRFSGLQFPNYSSELNVNALELDDSALYLCASSLGQDPYEQYFGPGTRLTVT.

V is TRBV6-5 and J is TRBJ2-7; 8 nucleotides agree with TRBD2. This CDR3 comprises 15 residues. V gave up 0 bases and J gave up 5 bases; unmatched junction bases: 6. Germline CDR1 reads MNHEY; CDR2 reads SVGAGI. CDR3 bases: TGTGCCAGCAGTTACTCGAGAGCGGGAGAAGACGAGCAGTACTTC. Its protein product is CASSYSRAGEDEQYF.

The genes are TRBV19 and TRBJ2-2; 7 nucleotides line up with TRBD1. Germline assignment: CDR1 LNHDA and CDR2 SQIVND (reference sequence). Trimming cost V 3 bases and J 2 bases; bases outside gene matches: 9. The CDR3 runs to 17 residues. DNA of the CDR3: TGTGCCAGTAGTATCCCGATACAGGGGTTTAACACCGGGGAGCTGTTTTTT. Translating gives CASSIPIQGFNTGELFF.

Turning to this clone: One end of the junction fails to match germline, which may point to a read error. This chain uses TRBV3-1 (or the pseudogene TRBV3-2) with TRBJ2-7, with TRBD2 matching over 7 bases. CDR3 length equals 15 residues. Germline V gives CDR1 LGHDT, CDR2 YNNKEL (reference sequence). The CDR3, as DNA: TGTGCCAGCAGCCCTTCGGCTGGCGGGGACTACGGGCAGTACTTC. Amino acid sequence: CASSPSAGGDYGQYF.

This chain uses TRBV3-1 (or the pseudogene TRBV3-2) with TRBJ2-5; TRBD2 agrees at 9 bases. There are 16 residues in the CDR3. Looked up from germline, CDR1 is LGHDT and CDR2 is YNNKEL (reference sequence). The ends lost 2 bases at V and 1 base at J; junction bases unmatched: 5. The CDR3 sequence: CASSQSAGGPQETQYF. For the CDR3, the DNA is TGTGCCAGCAGCCAATCAGCGGGGGGACCCCAAGAGACCCAGTACTTC.

The chain combines TRBV6-5 with TRBJ1-2; D not resolved. The V gene lost 5 bases and the J gene lost 4 bases, with 11 bases spanning the gap. CDR3 length: 13 residues. The germline CDR1 and CDR2 sequences are MNHEY and SVGAGI. CDR3 in amino acids: CASSPLRFYGYTF. In DNA form, the CDR3 reads TGTGCCAGCAGTCCCCTCAGATTCTATGGCTACACCTTC.

The chain couples TRBV19 to TRBJ1-3; maybe TRBD1 (6 bases). CDR1 is LNHDA, CDR2 SQIVND, per germline (reference sequence). V lost 10 bases and J lost 2, with 15 bases in between. The CDR3 has 14 amino acids. CDR3 loop: CATSKKGAGNTIYF. The CDR3 DNA follows: TGTGCCACTTCTAAAAAGGGGGCTGGAAACACCATATATTTT.

The chain joins TRBV5-1 to TRBJ2-3; D unclear. The CDR3 is 13 amino acids. The V and J ends lost 4 bases and 4 bases respectively, with 10 bases between them. Per germline, CDR1 SGHRS and CDR2 YFSETQ. CDR3 protein: CASSMPGADTQYF. In DNA, the CDR3 is TGCGCCAGCAGCATGCCCGGAGCAGATACGCAGTATTTT. The variable domain in full, completed from reference TRBV5-1 and TRBJ2-3, reads KAGVTQTPRYLIKTRGQQVTLSCSPISGHRSVSWYQQTPGQGLQFLFEYFSETQRNKGNFPGRFSGRQFSNSRSEMNVSTLELGDSALYLCASSMPGADTQYFGPGTRLTVL.

This clone was observed a handful of times. The chain links TRBV6-1 to TRBJ1-5, with unresolved D. Germline loops: CDR1 MNHNS, CDR2 SASEGT. CDR3 size: 14 residues. V lost 2 bases to trimming and J lost 4 bases, with 9 bases between them. CDR3 sequence: CASSEFRGNQPQHF. CDR3 DNA: TGTGCCAGCAGTGAATTTCGAGGGAATCAGCCCCAGCATTTT.

Here the CDR3 reads CASSPTGYTEAFF. The CDR3 coding sequence is TGTGCCAGCTCACCAACCGGGTACACTGAAGCTTTCTTT. The rearrangement uses TRBV18 and TRBJ1-1; D remains unclear. CDR1 is KGHSH and CDR2 is LQKENI in the germline V gene. Trimming stripped 2 bases from V and 3 bases from J, with 7 bases between. The CDR3 extends over 13 amino acids.

This clone was seen more than once but under ten times. This chain links TRBV7-9 with TRBJ1-1; D is unresolved. Germline CDR1 SEHNR, CDR2 FQNEAQ (reference sequence). This CDR3 region has 13 residues. V was pared by 0 bases and J by 5 bases, with 7 bases between. For the CDR3, the DNA is TGTGCCAGCAGCTTAGCCCGCAGAACTGAAGCTTTCTTT. This encodes CASSLARRTEAFF.

This sequence joins TRBV12-5 and TRBJ2-2, with TRBD2 identical over 8 bases. Germline V gene sequence: CDR1 LGHNT, CDR2 FRNRAP. After removal of 7 bases from V and 7 bases from J, the junction contained 5 bases not matched to a gene. The CDR3 runs 13 residues. The CDR3 region is CASVSGGYGELFF. CDR3 in DNA: TGTGCTAGTGTGAGCGGGGGCTACGGGGAGCTGTTTTTT.

The chain is built from TRBV11-2 and TRBJ2-7, with 9 bases matching TRBD1. The CDR3 has 13 amino acids. Trimming removed 4 bases from V and 5 bases from J; junction bases left unmatched: 3. CDR1 is SGHAT and CDR2 is FQNNGV in the germline V gene. CDR3 loop: CASSWGTGNEQYF. The CDR3 DNA reads TGTGCCAGCAGCTGGGGGACAGGGAACGAGCAGTACTTC.

This chain links TRBV3-1 (or the pseudogene TRBV3-2) with TRBJ2-1; TRBD2 agrees at 14 bases. V lost 5 bases to trimming and J lost 4 bases; unmatched junction nucleotides: 1. Germline CDR1 reads LGHDT; CDR2 reads YNNKEL (reference sequence). This CDR3 is built from 15 residues. CDR3 protein: CASSGTSGSYNEQFF. The CDR3 nucleotides read TGTGCCAGCAGCGGGACTAGCGGGAGTTACAATGAGCAGTTCTTC.